This paragraph covers one T cell receptor beta chain sequence. Original methodology: Nucleated cell number was recorded as an estimate derived from reference gene primer amplification. This table comes from immunoSEQ multiplex PCR, and its TCRdb copy is limited to in-frame clones, with some not included. The V and J calls and clone size were taken over from that table, and D and trimming were inferred from the DNA. The sample includes 310,000 or so clones, around 86% seen only once; the top ten take 1%. V was cut by 4 bases and J by 2 bases, with 17 bases left in between. The CDR3 spans 16 residues. Germline V gene sequence: CDR1 SGHRS, CDR2 YFSETQ. The data belong to a study of blood T cell repertoires in COVID-19.

The chain uses TRBV5-1 and TRBJ2-3; possibly TRBD2 for D (6 bases). This sequence originates from a man in his fifties with active or convalescent COVID-19. The material sequenced was peripheral blood. CDR3 nucleotides: TGCGCCAGCAGCCCGCCGACGGGAGACCTCACAGATACGCAGTATTTT. Residues: CASSPPTGDLTDTQYF.